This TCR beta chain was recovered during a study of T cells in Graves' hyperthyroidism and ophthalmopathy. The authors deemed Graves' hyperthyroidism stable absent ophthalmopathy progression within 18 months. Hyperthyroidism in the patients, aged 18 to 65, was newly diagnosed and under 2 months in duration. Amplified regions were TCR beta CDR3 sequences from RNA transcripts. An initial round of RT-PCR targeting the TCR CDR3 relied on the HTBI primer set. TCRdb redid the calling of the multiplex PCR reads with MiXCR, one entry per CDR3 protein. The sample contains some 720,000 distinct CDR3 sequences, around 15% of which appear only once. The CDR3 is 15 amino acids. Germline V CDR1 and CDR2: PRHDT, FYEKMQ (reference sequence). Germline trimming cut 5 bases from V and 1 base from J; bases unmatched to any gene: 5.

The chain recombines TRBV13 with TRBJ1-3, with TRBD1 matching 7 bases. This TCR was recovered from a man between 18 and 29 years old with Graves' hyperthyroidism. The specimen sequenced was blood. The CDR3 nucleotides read TGTGCCAGCAGCCCCTTGACAGGGTCTGGAAACACCATATATTTT. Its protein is CASSPLTGSGNTIYF.